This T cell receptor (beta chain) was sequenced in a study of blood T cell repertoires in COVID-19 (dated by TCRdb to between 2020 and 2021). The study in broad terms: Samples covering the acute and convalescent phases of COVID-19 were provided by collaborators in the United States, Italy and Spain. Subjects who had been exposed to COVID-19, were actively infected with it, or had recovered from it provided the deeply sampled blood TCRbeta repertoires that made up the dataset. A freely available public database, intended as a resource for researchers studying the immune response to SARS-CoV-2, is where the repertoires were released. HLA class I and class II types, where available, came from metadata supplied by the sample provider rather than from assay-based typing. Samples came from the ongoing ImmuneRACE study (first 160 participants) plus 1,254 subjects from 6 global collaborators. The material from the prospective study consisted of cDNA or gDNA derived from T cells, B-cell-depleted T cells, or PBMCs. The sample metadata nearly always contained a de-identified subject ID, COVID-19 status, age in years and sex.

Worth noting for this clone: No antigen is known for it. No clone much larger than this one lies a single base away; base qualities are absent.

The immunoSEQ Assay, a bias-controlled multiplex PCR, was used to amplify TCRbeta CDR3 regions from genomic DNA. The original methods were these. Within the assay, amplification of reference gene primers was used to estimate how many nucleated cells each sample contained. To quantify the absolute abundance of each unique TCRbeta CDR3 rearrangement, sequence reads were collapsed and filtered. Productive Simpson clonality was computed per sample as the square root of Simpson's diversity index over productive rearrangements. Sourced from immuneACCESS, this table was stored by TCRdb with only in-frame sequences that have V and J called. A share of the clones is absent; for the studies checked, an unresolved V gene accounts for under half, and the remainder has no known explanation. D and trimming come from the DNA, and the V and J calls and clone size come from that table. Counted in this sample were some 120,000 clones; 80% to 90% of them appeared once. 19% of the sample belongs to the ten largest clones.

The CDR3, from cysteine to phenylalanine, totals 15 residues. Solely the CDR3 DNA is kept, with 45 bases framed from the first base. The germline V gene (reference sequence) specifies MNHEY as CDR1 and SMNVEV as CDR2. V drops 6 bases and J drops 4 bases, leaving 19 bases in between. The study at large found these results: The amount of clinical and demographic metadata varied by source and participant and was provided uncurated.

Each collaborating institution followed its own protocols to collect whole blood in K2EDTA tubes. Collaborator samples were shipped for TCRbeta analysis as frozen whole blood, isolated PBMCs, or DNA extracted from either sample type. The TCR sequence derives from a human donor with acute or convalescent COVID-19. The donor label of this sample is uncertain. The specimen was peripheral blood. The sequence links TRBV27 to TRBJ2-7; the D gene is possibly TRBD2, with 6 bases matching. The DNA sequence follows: TGTGCCAGCAGGAAGTCCTGGGGGGACGGGTACGAGCAGTACTTC. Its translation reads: CASRKSWGDGYEQYF.